This T cell receptor beta chain was recovered during a study of early T cells in non-severe SARS-CoV-2 infection. Overall study context: Bulk RNA taken from unsorted whole blood was sequenced, leaving chains unpaired. Study-level findings and limits: VDJdb matches were skewed toward anti-spike CD8 T cell responses.

Researchers attached unique molecular identifiers to individual cDNA molecules. Using its own MiXCR run on the 5' RACE reads, TCRdb lists one record per CDR3 protein. Seen here are 70,000 or so distinct CDR3 sequences, roughly an eighth observed once, and the top ten hold 1.3%. The sample holds many counts of this clonotype. No antigen is known for it. CDR1 and CDR2 (germline): MNHEY, SVGEGT. V gave up 6 bases and J gave up 2 bases; unmatched junction bases: 18. The CDR3 is 19 amino acids. Sequenced material: whole blood. V and J are TRBV6-2 or TRBV6-3 and TRBJ1-5; 8 nucleotides align to TRBD1. This receptor was obtained from an adult who was a healthcare worker with PCR-confirmed SARS-CoV-2 infection or an uninfected control (not recorded which). CDR3 nucleotide sequence: TGTGCCAGCAGGGCTGACGGTTTTGGACAGGGAAAAGGCAATCAGCCCCAGCATTTT. It translates to CASRADGFGQGKGNQPQHF.